This T cell receptor beta chain appears in the sequencing data of a study of early T cells in non-severe SARS-CoV-2 infection (dated by TCRdb to 2020 to 2023). Regarding the study in general: Bulk RNA from unsorted whole blood was used for TCR sequencing, so alpha and beta chains could not be paired.

The study was a case-control design nested within a healthcare worker cohort in London, UK, with weekly nasopharyngeal swab PCR tests and blood sampling. Healthcare workers were recruited between 23 and 31 March 2020, during the week of the UK lockdown, and were followed weekly for up to roughly 15 weeks. The study at large found these results: Matching against VDJdb was skewed toward anti-spike CD8 responses, likely underestimated virus-specific expansions, and missed private and CD4 specificities.

Germline trimming amounts to 0 bases on V and 12 bases on J, with 15 as the count of junction bases outside the gene matches. CDR1 and CDR2, per the germline V gene, are SGDLS and YYNGEE. The CDR3, cysteine through phenylalanine, is 18 amino acids long. Only the CDR3 portion is preserved as DNA: 54 bases, with reading frame beginning at the first base. Libraries were constructed by 5' RACE. TCRdb lists the instrument as NextSeq 500. Unique molecular identifiers were attached to individual cDNA molecules in the TCR library protocol so that sequencing error and PCR bias could be corrected. Sequencing covered both TCR alpha and beta chains, and within each sample the abundances of alpha and beta sequences were tightly co-correlated. As for the authors' bioinformatics: Decombinator V4 was used to annotate the V gene, J gene and CDR3 of the TCR sequences. Expanded TCRs were defined as changing significantly between any two time points under a Poisson model with p below 0.0001. TCR abundances were normalised to the total number of TCRs sequenced per sample and were expressed as counts per million. TRAV1-2 paired with TRAJ12, TRAJ20 or TRAJ33 defined MAIT TCRs, while TRAV10 paired with TRAJ18 defined iNKT TCRs. VDJdb, accessed on 1 November 2021, was searched for TCRs annotated for CMV, EBV and SARS-CoV-2, and TCRs annotated for more than one antigen were excluded. In TCRdb, the public reads were trimmed at Q25 with fastp and aligned with MiXCR, with productive beta chains retained. A single entry per CDR3 protein holds the most common genes and DNA from its merged rows. The V and J calls, along with clone size, are taken from TCRdb and not from the paper's own processing. The sample table records 65,000 to 95,000 distinct CDR3 sequences; 16% of these occur just once. Jointly, the top ten make up 2.9% of the sample.

This clonotype was seen at least ten times. The antigen this receptor binds is unknown. No much larger clonotype is one base removed from it; base qualities were not supplied. The sample was whole blood. This sequence originates from an adult who was a healthcare worker with PCR-confirmed SARS-CoV-2 infection or an uninfected control (not recorded which). In this chain, TRBV9 is recombined with TRBJ2-1; the central 13 bases match TRBD2. The CDR3 region has the sequence CASSVDPLLAGGGRGQFF. Here is the DNA: TGTGCCAGCAGCGTAGATCCCCTACTAGCGGGAGGGGGACGTGGGCAGTTCTTC. With the portions outside the CDR3 filled from the reference TRBV9 and TRBJ2-1 genes, the complete variable region becomes DSGVTQTPKHLITATGQRVTLRCSPRSGDLSVYWYQQSLDQGLQFLIQYYNGEERAKGNILERFSAQQFPDLHSELNLSSLELGDSALYFCASSVDPLLAGGGRGQFFGPGTRLTVL.